These 6 T cell receptor beta chains were sequenced from one sample in a study of T-cell reconstitution after alpha-beta-depleted transplantation in children. TCRbeta library construction was performed incorporating unique molecular identifiers. TCRdb recomputed calls from the PCR reads with MiXCR, one row per CDR3 protein. The sample comprises around 600,000 distinct CDR3 sequences, over 9.5% of which are singletons, and about 4.2% rests with the top ten. Specimen: PBMCs from the stem cell graft donor, collected from the stem cell graft. These TCRs come from a human donor who donated a stem cell graft to a child with acute myeloid leukemia.

This chain connects TRBV30 to TRBJ1-6, with D hard to call. The CDR3 totals 12 residues. Trimming pared 0 bases from V and 9 bases from J, leaving 6 bases between. The germline CDR1 and CDR2 sequences are GTSNPN and SVGIG (reference sequence). The CDR3 sequence is CAWSVWISPLHF. The CDR3 bases are TGTGCCTGGAGTGTTTGGATTTCACCCCTCCACTTT.

Written as DNA, the CDR3 is TGTGCCAGCAGCTTAGAGGGCAGGGCTCCCACCGGGGAGCTGTTTTTT. As protein: CASSLEGRAPTGELFF. The chain uses TRBV11-2 and TRBJ2-2; the D gene is possibly TRBD1 (5 bases). Per the germline V gene, CDR1 is SGHAT and CDR2 is FQNNGV. V was trimmed by 0 bases and J by 4 bases, leaving 12 bases between them. The CDR3 totals 16 residues.

This clonotype has only a few counts. J is TRBJ2-7 and V is TRBV10-3; 9 bases are shared with TRBD1. Losses at the gene ends were 6 bases for V and 7 bases for J; bases not matched to a gene: 7. The V gene's germline CDR1 is ENHRY and CDR2 SYGVKD. The CDR3 spans 13 residues. CDR3 sequence reads: CAISRDREREQYF. The CDR3, as DNA: TGTGCCATCAGCCGGGACAGGGAAAGGGAGCAGTACTTC.

V usage is TRBV7-9 and J usage is TRBJ1-3; D is ambiguous. From germline, CDR1 is SEHNR and CDR2 FQNEAQ (reference sequence). This CDR3 comprises 16 residues. V lost 5 bases and J lost 0, with 14 bases in between. CDR3 sequence reads: CASSLGSAFSGNTIYF. The CDR3 DNA is TGTGCCAGCAGCCTTGGCAGCGCATTCTCTGGAAACACCATATATTTT.

This clonotype was found many times. V gene TRBV12-3 or TRBV12-4 combines with J gene TRBJ2-2; perhaps D is TRBD1 or TRBD2 (5 bases each). This CDR3 spans 14 amino acids. Trimming removed 5 bases at V and 1 base at J, with 8 bases between. The CDR3 bases are TGTGCCAGCAGTCGGGACCAGAACACCGGGGAGCTGTTTTTT. Its translation is CASSRDQNTGELFF.

This clonotype was seen a few times. The chain couples TRBV15 to TRBJ2-1; 10 positions agree with TRBD2. V was pared by 9 bases and J by 1 base, with 3 bases of the junction left unmatched. The CDR3 is 14 amino acids. CDR1 is LNHNV, CDR2 YYDKDF, per germline (reference sequence). CDR3 loop: CATRTSGSYNEQFF. Written as DNA, the CDR3 is TGTGCCACAAGGACTAGCGGATCCTACAATGAGCAGTTCTTC.